These 27 T cell receptor beta chains came from one sample sequenced in a study of T cells in lung cancer brain metastases. The method was immunoSEQ multiplex PCR; TCRdb's version includes in-frame clones alone and lacks a portion of them. The repertoire holds approximately 3,100 clones, with 85% to 90% as singletons. The sample consisted of tumor tissue from the primary lung tumor. The receptors originated from a woman in her sixties or seventies with non-small cell lung cancer.

This clone has only one observation. This sequence joins TRBV20-1 and TRBJ2-5, with D uncertain. Germline V gene lookup returns CDR1 DFQATT and CDR2 SNEGSKA (reference sequence). The CDR3 contains 11 residues. V was shortened by 3 bases and J by 4 bases, with 6 bases between the two germline ends. As DNA, the CDR3 is TGCAGTGCTAGTGGTGGAGAGACCCAGTACTTC. Its translation: CSASGGETQYF.

This sequence joins TRBV2 and TRBJ2-7; 12 nucleotides agree with TRBD1. Germline CDR1 is SNHLY and CDR2 is FYNNEI. Unmatched junction bases numbered 10, after V lost 4 bases and J lost 9 bases. The CDR3 sequence is 15 residues long. CDR3 nucleotide sequence: TGTGCCAGCAGTGGTAAAGGGACAGGGGGCGTTGCGCAGTACTTC. The encoded protein is CASSGKGTGGVAQYF.

The chain recombines TRBV27 with TRBJ1-2, with no clear D. The CDR3 has 13 amino acids. The V end was cut by 6 bases, the J end by 1 base, with 9 bases between. CDR1 and CDR2 from the germline V gene are MNHEY and SMNVEV (reference sequence). The CDR3 coding sequence is TGTGCCAGCAGCCCGGGAGTTAACTATGGCTACACCTTC. Translation gives CASSPGVNYGYTF.

The J gene is TRBJ1-3, the V gene TRBV19; D is perhaps TRBD1 (6 bases). Germline-derived CDR1 and CDR2 are LNHDA and SQIVND (reference sequence). The CDR3 covers 19 residues. Trimming took 4 bases from V and 0 from J, leaving 22 bases between them. The DNA of the CDR3 is TGTGCCAGTAGTAGACCTCCGGGACAACGGGTACTCTCTGGAAACACCATATATTTT. Protein sequence: CASSRPPGQRVLSGNTIYF.

CDR3 nucleotide sequence: TGTGCCAGCAGCCCTGGTGGGGGCCTCTCCTACGAGCAGTACTTC. As protein: CASSPGGGLSYEQYF. The chain uses TRBV5-4 and TRBJ2-7; D might be TRBD1 (6 bases). The CDR3 length is 15 residues. V shed 4 bases and J shed 0 bases, with 14 bases lying between them. Germline V gene data show CDR1 as SGHNT and CDR2 as YYREEE (reference sequence).

This chain uses TRBV13 with TRBJ1-4; 8 nucleotides line up with TRBD1. From germline, CDR1 is PRHDT and CDR2 FYEKMQ (reference sequence). There are 13 residues in the CDR3. V shed 3 bases, J shed 9 bases, and the junction held 3 bases outside the gene matches. The CDR3: CASSFRQGKKLFF. CDR3 in DNA: TGTGCCAGCAGCTTTCGACAGGGGAAAAAACTGTTTTTT.

For this clone: At one boundary the junction diverges from the germline segment, which might be a read error. Other DNA sequences in the sample encode the same CDR3. This chain joins TRBV15 and TRBJ2-6; perhaps D is TRBD1 or TRBD2 (5 bases each). This CDR3 has 15 amino acids. Per the germline V gene, CDR1 is LNHNV and CDR2 is YYDKDF (reference sequence). The chain's CDR3 is CATSRREAGANVLTF. Written as DNA, the CDR3 is TGTGCCACCAGCCGAAGGGAAGCCGGGGCCAACGTTCTGACTTTC. Together with reference TRBV15 and TRBJ2-6, the CDR3 gives the full variable domain: DAMVIQNPRYQVTQFGKPVTLSCSQTLNHNVMYWYQQKSSQAPKLLFHYYDKDFNNEADTPDNFQSRRPNTSFCFLDIRSPGLGDTAMYLCATSRREAGANVLTFGAGSRLTVL.

CDR3 protein: CASSEQIGAGQETQYF. In nucleotides, the CDR3 is TGTGCCAGCAGTGAACAAATTGGGGCAGGCCAAGAGACCCAGTACTTC. This chain uses TRBV6-1 with TRBJ2-5, with D possibly being TRBD1 (5 bases). The CDR3 is 16 amino acids. The V gene's germline CDR1 is MNHNS and CDR2 SASEGT. V shed 2 bases and J shed 1 base, with 14 bases lying between them.

The chain uses TRBV10-3 and TRBJ1-2; D not certain. The germline V and J ends were trimmed by 2 bases and 4 bases, with 11 bases remaining between them. Looked up from germline, CDR1 is ENHRY and CDR2 is SYGVKD. The CDR3 is 14 amino acids. In nucleotides, the CDR3 is TGTGCCATCAGTGAGGCAGGCGATAGCTATGGCTACACCTTC. Its protein is CAISEAGDSYGYTF.

This clone was recorded once. The chain recombines TRBV6-6 with TRBJ1-2; 10 nucleotides match TRBD1. The CDR3 extends over 14 amino acids. After removal of 7 bases from V and 7 bases from J, the junction contained 9 bases not matched to a gene. Germline V gene lookup returns CDR1 MNHNY and CDR2 SVGAGI (reference sequence). The CDR3 spells CASTPDRGLGGYTF. CDR3 nucleotide sequence: TGTGCCAGCACCCCCGACAGGGGGCTGGGTGGCTACACCTTC.

The V gene is TRBV6-6, the J gene TRBJ1-1; D gene uncertain. V was clipped by 2 bases and J by 5 bases, with 9 bases between them. The germline V gene has CDR1 MNHNY and CDR2 SVGAGI (reference sequence). The CDR3 has 13 amino acids. CDR3 sequence: CASSYIGETEAFF. In nucleotides, the CDR3 is TGTGCCAGCAGTTACATTGGTGAGACTGAAGCTTTCTTT.

This rearrangement joins TRBV5-1 to TRBJ2-7, with a weak D call TRBD1 (6 bases). Germline assignment: CDR1 SGHRS and CDR2 YFSETQ. The CDR3 is made up of 15 amino acids. V was clipped by 4 bases and J by 5 bases, with 19 bases between them. The CDR3 loop is CASSPDSSARNEQYF. CDR3 DNA: TGCGCCAGCAGCCCGGACAGTTCAGCAAGGAACGAGCAGTACTTC. The complete variable domain, with remaining parts taken from reference TRBV5-1 and TRBJ2-7, reads KAGVTQTPRYLIKTRGQQVTLSCSPISGHRSVSWYQQTPGQGLQFLFEYFSETQRNKGNFPGRFSGRQFSNSRSEMNVSTLELGDSALYLCASSPDSSARNEQYFGPGTRLTVT.

J is TRBJ1-2 and V is TRBV5-4; maybe TRBD1 (5 bases). CDR3 size: 15 residues. Germline values: CDR1 SGHNT, CDR2 YYREEE (reference sequence). V shed 0 bases and J shed 4 bases, with 13 bases lying between them. CDR3 coding DNA: TGTGCCAGCAGCTTGGCCCGCAGGGCCGTCTATGGCTACACCTTC. Its protein is CASSLARRAVYGYTF.

The chain recombines TRBV5-1 with TRBJ2-1; no clear D. Trimming took 0 bases from V and 7 from J, leaving 11 bases between them. Germline V gene lookup returns CDR1 SGHRS and CDR2 YFSETQ. The CDR3 contains 14 residues. CDR3 bases: TGCGCCAGCAGCTTGGCCGGCTCCTTTAATGAGCAGTTCTTC. This gives the protein CASSLAGSFNEQFF. The variable domain in full, completed from reference TRBV5-1 and TRBJ2-1, reads KAGVTQTPRYLIKTRGQQVTLSCSPISGHRSVSWYQQTPGQGLQFLFEYFSETQRNKGNFPGRFSGRQFSNSRSEMNVSTLELGDSALYLCASSLAGSFNEQFFGPGTRLTVL.

This clone was counted once. The rearrangement links TRBV4-1 to TRBJ1-1; D is ambiguous. The V gene's germline CDR1 is MGHRA and CDR2 YSYEKL. Trimming removed 3 bases at V and 1 base at J, with 18 bases between. The CDR3 is made up of 17 amino acids. This CDR3 reads CASSQAYTPARNTEAFF. CDR3 coding DNA: TGCGCCAGCAGCCAGGCCTATACCCCCGCGAGGAACACTGAAGCTTTCTTT.

The rearrangement joins TRBV6-6 to TRBJ1-5; tentative D call: TRBD1 (5 bases). Germline V gene lookup returns CDR1 MNHNY and CDR2 SVGAGI (reference sequence). V was shortened by 5 bases and J by 5 bases, with 16 bases between the two germline ends. CDR3 size: 15 residues. CDR3 in DNA: TGTGCCAGCAGTGCTGGCAGGGACGGGGATCAGCCCCAGCATTTT. It yields the protein CASSAGRDGDQPQHF.

The V call is TRBV18, the J call TRBJ1-1, with D possibly being TRBD1 (5 bases). Per the germline V gene, CDR1 is KGHSH and CDR2 is LQKENI. The CDR3 extends over 13 amino acids. V lost 6 bases and J lost 2, with 10 bases in between. This CDR3 is CASSQGQNTEAFF. The DNA for the CDR3 is TGTGCCAGCTCGCAGGGCCAAAACACTGAAGCTTTCTTT.

The CDR3 spells CASRENRGGQETQYF. As DNA, the CDR3 is TGTGCCAGCAGAGAGAACAGGGGAGGGCAAGAGACCCAGTACTTC. The V and J genes are TRBV2 and TRBJ2-5; D might be TRBD1 or TRBD2, each matching 7 bases. Trimming removed 6 bases at V and 2 bases at J, with 16 bases between. The CDR3 has 15 amino acids. Germline V gene data show CDR1 as SNHLY and CDR2 as FYNNEI.

The chain uses TRBV18 and TRBJ2-7; 9 bases align to TRBD1. J lost 6 bases, V lost 5 bases, and 5 bases had no gene match. The length of the CDR3 is 13 residues. The germline V gene has CDR1 KGHSH and CDR2 LQKENI. CDR3 amino acids: CASSSRTGVEQYF. The CDR3, as DNA: TGTGCCAGCTCATCCCGGACAGGGGTCGAGCAGTACTTC.

The chain carries TRBV5-1 and TRBJ1-1; 8 nucleotides line up with TRBD1. J gave up 3 bases and V 0 bases, and 7 bases lay outside the gene matches. Germline assignment: CDR1 SGHRS and CDR2 YFSETQ. CDR3 size: 16 residues. CDR3 region: CASSLGLTGVDTEAFF. The CDR3 nucleotides read TGCGCCAGCAGCTTGGGCCTGACAGGGGTTGACACTGAAGCTTTCTTT.

The chain couples TRBV6-1 to TRBJ1-1; 7 positions match TRBD1. CDR1 is MNHNS and CDR2 is SASEGT in the germline V gene. The CDR3 totals 13 residues. The J segment lost 2 bases and the V segment lost 7 bases, leaving 4 bases of the junction unmatched. This CDR3 reads CASKGQLNTEAFF. CDR3 nucleotide sequence: TGTGCCAGCAAGGGACAGTTAAACACTGAAGCTTTCTTT.

A word on this clone: Germline is not matched at one junction end, which may reflect a read error. The rearrangement joins TRBV7-2 to TRBJ1-5; D is unclear. Germline V gene data show CDR1 as SGHTA and CDR2 as FQGNSA. CDR3 length: 14 amino acids. CDR3 in DNA: TGTGCCAGCAGCTTCCAATATAGCAATCAACCCCAGCATTTT. Translated, it gives CASSFQYSNQPQHF.

Remarks on this clone: The sample has other DNA sequences that encode this CDR3 too. J is TRBJ2-7 and V is TRBV18; 11 nucleotides align to TRBD1. Germline CDR1 is KGHSH and CDR2 is LQKENI. Germline trimming cut 0 bases from V and 6 bases from J; bases unmatched to any gene: 4. The CDR3 contains 15 residues. The CDR3 region is CASSPPGQGAGEQYF. CDR3 DNA: TGTGCCAGCTCACCACCTGGACAGGGGGCCGGCGAGCAGTACTTC.

DNA for the CDR3: TGTGCCAGCAGCCACGGAGCTCTCGCTGAAGCTTTCTTT. Protein: CASSHGALAEAFF. The V and J genes are TRBV7-3 and TRBJ1-1, with unresolved D. Between the trimmed V and J ends, which lost 5 bases and 6 bases, there was a span of 13 bases. Germline V CDR1 and CDR2: SGHTA, FQGTGA. The CDR3 totals 13 residues.

The rearrangement uses TRBV5-1 and TRBJ2-1; 11 nucleotides line up with TRBD2. The CDR3 contains 16 residues. The J segment lost 0 bases and the V segment lost 5 bases, leaving 4 bases of the junction unmatched. The germline V gene has CDR1 SGHRS and CDR2 YFSETQ. This chain's CDR3 is CASRGTSGSSYNEQFF. The CDR3 DNA sequence: TGCGCCAGCAGAGGGACTAGCGGTAGCTCCTACAATGAGCAGTTCTTC. Full variable domain (outside the CDR3, taken from reference TRBV5-1 and TRBJ2-1): KAGVTQTPRYLIKTRGQQVTLSCSPISGHRSVSWYQQTPGQGLQFLFEYFSETQRNKGNFPGRFSGRQFSNSRSEMNVSTLELGDSALYLCASRGTSGSSYNEQFFGPGTRLTVL.

The chain uses TRBV7-6 and TRBJ1-5, with no clear D. V was trimmed by 3 bases and J by 1 base, leaving 10 bases between them. There are 15 residues in the CDR3. Germline V lookup: CDR1 SGHVS, CDR2 FNYEAQ. CDR3 DNA sequence: TGTGCCAGCAGCTTGGACGGTTGGAGCAATCAGCCCCAGCATTTT. Protein: CASSLDGWSNQPQHF.

DNA of the CDR3: TGTGCCAGTAGTATCACGGGCGCGGGCACAGATACGCAGTATTTT. Amino acids: CASSITGAGTDTQYF. This rearrangement joins TRBV19 to TRBJ2-3; D unclear. Looked up from germline, CDR1 is LNHDA and CDR2 is SQIVND (reference sequence). Trimming left V 3 bases short and J 1 base short, with 11 bases between. This CDR3 is built from 15 residues.